The clone carrying this TCR beta chain was counted at least ten times. Antigen specificity is unknown. This entry comes from a study of breast tumors, draining lymph nodes, adjacent tissues. Samples came from axillary lymph nodes draining the breast cancer. Each CDR3 protein gets one entry after TCRdb re-called the multiplex PCR reads with MiXCR. The repertoire holds 150,000 to 200,000 distinct CDR3 sequences, with approximately 33% as singletons. V lost 5 bases and J 1 base, leaving 14 bases between the germline ends. The CDR3 totals 16 residues. CDR1 is LNHDA, CDR2 SQIVND, per germline (reference sequence). Findings and limits, study-wide: Tumor repertoires ranked between lymph nodes and nontumor tissue in diversity, with V and J gene preferences. Tumor T cell lymph node origin was a supported hypothesis, not proven. The data were judged consistent with most tumor T cells coming from lymph node and expanding in tumor.

The sequence derives from a female donor with breast cancer. Some clones in this sample may be carry-over from other donors' samples. The sample consisted of axillary lymph node tissue. V usage is TRBV19 and J usage is TRBJ2-2; a possible D gene is TRBD1 (5 bases). The DNA of the CDR3 is TGTGCCAGTAGTTCACCCCAGGGCGGGAACACCGGGGAGCTGTTTTTT. Translation: CASSSPQGGNTGELFF.